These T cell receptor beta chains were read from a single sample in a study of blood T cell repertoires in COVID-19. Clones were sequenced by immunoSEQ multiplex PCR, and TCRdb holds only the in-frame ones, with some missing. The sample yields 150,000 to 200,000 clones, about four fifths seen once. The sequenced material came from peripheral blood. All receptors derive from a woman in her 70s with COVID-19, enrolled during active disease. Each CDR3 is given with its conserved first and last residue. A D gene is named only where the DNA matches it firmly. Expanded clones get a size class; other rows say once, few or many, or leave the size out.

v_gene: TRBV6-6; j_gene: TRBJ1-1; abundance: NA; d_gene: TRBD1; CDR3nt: TGTGCCAGCAGTTACGACAGGGTGGACACTGAAGCTTTCTTT; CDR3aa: CASSYDRVDTEAFF
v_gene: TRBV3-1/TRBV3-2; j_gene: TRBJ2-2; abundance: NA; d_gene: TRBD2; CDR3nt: TGTGCCAGCAGCCAAGATTACGACGGGACTAGCGTCCGAACCGGGGAGCTGTTTTTT; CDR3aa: CASSQDYDGTSVRTGELFF
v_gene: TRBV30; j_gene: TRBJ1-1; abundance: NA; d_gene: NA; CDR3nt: TGTGCCTGGAGTGTAGCGTTATTTGAAGCTTTCTTT; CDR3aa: CAWSVALFEAFF
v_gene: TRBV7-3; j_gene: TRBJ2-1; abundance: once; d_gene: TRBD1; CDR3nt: TGTGCCAGCAGCCCTACAGGGGGCGCCGAGATAATCAATGAGCAGTTCTTC; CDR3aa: CASSPTGGAEIINEQFF
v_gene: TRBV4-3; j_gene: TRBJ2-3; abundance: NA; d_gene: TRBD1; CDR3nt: TGCGCCAGCAGCCAAGGACAGGGAATGCCCACAGATACGCAGTATTTT; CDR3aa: CASSQGQGMPTDTQYF
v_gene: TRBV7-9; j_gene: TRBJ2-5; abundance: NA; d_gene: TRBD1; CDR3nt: TGTGCCAGCAGCTTACGGACAGGGGGAGAGACCCAGTACTTC; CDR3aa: CASSLRTGGETQYF
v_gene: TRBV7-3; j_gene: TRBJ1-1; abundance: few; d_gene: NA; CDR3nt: TGTGCCAGCAGCTTAGCTGCAGGGTTGAACACTGAAGCTTTCTTT; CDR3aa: CASSLAAGLNTEAFF
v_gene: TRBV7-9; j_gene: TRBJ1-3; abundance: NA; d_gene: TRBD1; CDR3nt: TGTGCCAGCAGCGCAGACAGGGCCCTCGGAAACACCATATATTTT; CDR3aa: CASSADRALGNTIYF
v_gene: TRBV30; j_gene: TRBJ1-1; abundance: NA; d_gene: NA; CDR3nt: TGTGCCTGGAGTGCGGGAGGGAAGGCTTTCTTT; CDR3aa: CAWSAGGKAFF
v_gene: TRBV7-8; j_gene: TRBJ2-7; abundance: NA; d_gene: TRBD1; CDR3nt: TGTGCCAGCAGCCGAGCCGGGACAGGGGGCATCTACGAGCAGTACTTC; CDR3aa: CASSRAGTGGIYEQYF
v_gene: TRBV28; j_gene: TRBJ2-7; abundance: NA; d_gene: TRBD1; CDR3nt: TGTGCCAGCAGTTTGGGAAGGACAGGGGGCTACGAGCAGTACTTC; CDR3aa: CASSLGRTGGYEQYF
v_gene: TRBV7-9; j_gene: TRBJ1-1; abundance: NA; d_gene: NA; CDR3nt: TGTGCCAGTCTACAGGGAATGAACACTGAAGCTTTCTTT; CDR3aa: CASLQGMNTEAFF
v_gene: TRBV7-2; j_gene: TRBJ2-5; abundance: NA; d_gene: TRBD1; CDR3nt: TGTGCCAGCAGCGCACGACAGGGGCCGAAGTACTTC; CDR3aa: CASSARQGPKYF
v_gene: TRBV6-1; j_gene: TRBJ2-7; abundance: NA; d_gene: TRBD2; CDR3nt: TGTGCCAGCAGCGAAACTCGCCCTAGCGGGAGCTACGAGCAGTACTTC; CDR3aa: CASSETRPSGSYEQYF
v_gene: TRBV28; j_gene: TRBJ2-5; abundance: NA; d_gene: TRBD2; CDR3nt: TGTGCCAGCAGCCAAACTAGCGCCCAAGAGACCCAGTACTTC; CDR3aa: CASSQTSAQETQYF
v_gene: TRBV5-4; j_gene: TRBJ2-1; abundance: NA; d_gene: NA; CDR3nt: TGTGCCAGCAGCTCAAAGCGGAATAACAATGAGCAGTTCTTC; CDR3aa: CASSSKRNNNEQFF
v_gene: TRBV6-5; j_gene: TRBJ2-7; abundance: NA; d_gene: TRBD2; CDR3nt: TGTGCCAGCAGCTCTGCAGCGGGAGCCTACGAGCAGTACTTC; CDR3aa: CASSSAAGAYEQYF
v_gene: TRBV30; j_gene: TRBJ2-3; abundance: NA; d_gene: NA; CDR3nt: TGTGCCTGGAGACTGGGACTCAGCACAGATACGCAGTATTTT; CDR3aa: CAWRLGLSTDTQYF
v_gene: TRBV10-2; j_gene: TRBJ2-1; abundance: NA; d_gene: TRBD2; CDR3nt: TGCGCCAGCAACACCGGGACTAGCGGTACCAATGAGCAGTTCTTC; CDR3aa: CASNTGTSGTNEQFF
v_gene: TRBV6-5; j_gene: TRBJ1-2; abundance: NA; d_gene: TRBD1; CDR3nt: TGTGCCACACAAAACAGGGGGAGGGAGTATGGCTACACCTTC; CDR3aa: CATQNRGREYGYTF
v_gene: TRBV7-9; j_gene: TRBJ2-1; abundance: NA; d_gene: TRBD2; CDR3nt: TGTGCCAGCAGCTTTCTCGGGGCGGGAGTATCCTACAATGAGCAGTTCTTC; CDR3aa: CASSFLGAGVSYNEQFF
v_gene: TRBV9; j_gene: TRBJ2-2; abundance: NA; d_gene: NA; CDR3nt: TGTGCCAGCAGCGTAGGAGGCGCGAACACCGGGGAGCTGTTTTTT; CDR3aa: CASSVGGANTGELFF
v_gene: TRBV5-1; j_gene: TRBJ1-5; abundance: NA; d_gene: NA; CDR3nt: TGCGCCAGCAGCTTGGGCGGGGGGGAGTTTAGCAATCAGCCCCAGCATTTT; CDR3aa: CASSLGGGEFSNQPQHF
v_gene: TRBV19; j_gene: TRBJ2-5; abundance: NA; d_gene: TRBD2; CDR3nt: TGTGCCAGTAGTGGTACTAGCGGGACTGAGACCCAGTACTTC; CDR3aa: CASSGTSGTETQYF
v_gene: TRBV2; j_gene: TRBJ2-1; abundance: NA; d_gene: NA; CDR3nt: TGTGCCAGCACTCTGGCTGACTCCTACAATGAGCAGTTCTTC; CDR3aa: CASTLADSYNEQFF
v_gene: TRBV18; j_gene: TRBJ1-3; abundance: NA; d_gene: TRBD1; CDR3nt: TGTGCCAGCTCACCATATAGGACAGGGAATGGAAACACCATATATTTT; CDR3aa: CASSPYRTGNGNTIYF
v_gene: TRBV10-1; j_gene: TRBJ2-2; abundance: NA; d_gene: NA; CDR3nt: TGCGCCAGCAGTGAGAACGGGGTCGCCACCGGGGAGCTGTTTTTT; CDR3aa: CASSENGVATGELFF
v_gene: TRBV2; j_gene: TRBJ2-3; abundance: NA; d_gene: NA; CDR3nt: TGTGCCAGCAAGGAGTTCTCAGATACGCAGTATTTT; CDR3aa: CASKEFSDTQYF
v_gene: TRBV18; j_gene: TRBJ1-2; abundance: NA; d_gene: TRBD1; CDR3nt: TGTGCCAGCTCACCACAGACAGGGGGGGACTATGGCTACACCTTC; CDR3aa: CASSPQTGGDYGYTF
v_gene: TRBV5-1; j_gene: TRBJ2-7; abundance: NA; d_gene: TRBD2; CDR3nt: TGCGCCAGCAGCTTGGCCACTAGCGGGATAAATAGTGGCGAGCAGTACTTC; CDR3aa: CASSLATSGINSGEQYF
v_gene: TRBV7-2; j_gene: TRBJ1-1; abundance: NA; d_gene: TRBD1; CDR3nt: TGTGCCAGCAGCCTACGGACAGGGGGAGTGAGCACTGAAGCTTTCTTT; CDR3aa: CASSLRTGGVSTEAFF
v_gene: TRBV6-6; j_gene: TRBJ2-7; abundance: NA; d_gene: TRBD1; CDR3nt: TGTGCCAGCAGTCTACAGGGGATGTACGAGCAGTACTTC; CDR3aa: CASSLQGMYEQYF
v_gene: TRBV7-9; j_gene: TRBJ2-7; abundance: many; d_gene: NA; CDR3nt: TGTGCCAGCAGCCCAAATGGATGGAGGACAGTCCAGTACTACGAGCAGTACTTC; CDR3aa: CASSPNGWRTVQYYEQYF
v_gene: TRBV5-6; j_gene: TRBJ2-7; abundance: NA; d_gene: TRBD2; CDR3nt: TGTGCCAGCAGCTTGGTAGCGGGTATCAACATATACGAGCAGTACTTC; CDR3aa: CASSLVAGINIYEQYF
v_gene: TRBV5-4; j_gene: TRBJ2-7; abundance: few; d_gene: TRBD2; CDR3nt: TGTGCCAGCAGCCACGCGGGAGGGGACTACGAGCAGTACTTC; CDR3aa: CASSHAGGDYEQYF
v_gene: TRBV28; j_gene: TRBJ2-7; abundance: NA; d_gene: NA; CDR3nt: TGTGCCAGCAGTTTTCCCTCGGACACGGACGAGCAGTACTTC; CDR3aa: CASSFPSDTDEQYF
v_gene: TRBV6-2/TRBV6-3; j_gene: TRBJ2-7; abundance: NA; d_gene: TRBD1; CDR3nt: TGTGCCAGCAGCAGACAGGGCTCGGAGCAGTACTTC; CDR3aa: CASSRQGSEQYF
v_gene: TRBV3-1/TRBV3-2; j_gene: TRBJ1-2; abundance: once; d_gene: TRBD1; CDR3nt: TGTGCCAGCAGTCTAAGACAGGGAGCTTATGGCTACACCTTC; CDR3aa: CASSLRQGAYGYTF
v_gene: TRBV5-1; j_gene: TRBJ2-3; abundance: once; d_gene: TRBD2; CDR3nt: TGCGCCAGCAGCTTGGGGCCGGGCGGGAGCGGATTCACAGATACGCAGTATTTT; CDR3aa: CASSLGPGGSGFTDTQYF
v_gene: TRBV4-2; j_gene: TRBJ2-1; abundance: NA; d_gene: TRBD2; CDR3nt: TGTGCCAGCAGCCAATCCGGGACTAGCGGGGTTGGGTACAATGAGCAGTTCTTC; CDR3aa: CASSQSGTSGVGYNEQFF
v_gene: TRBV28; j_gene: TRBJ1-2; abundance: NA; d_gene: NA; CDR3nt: TGTGCCAGCAGTCACCAAGCGCGTAGCTATGGCTACACCTTC; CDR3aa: CASSHQARSYGYTF